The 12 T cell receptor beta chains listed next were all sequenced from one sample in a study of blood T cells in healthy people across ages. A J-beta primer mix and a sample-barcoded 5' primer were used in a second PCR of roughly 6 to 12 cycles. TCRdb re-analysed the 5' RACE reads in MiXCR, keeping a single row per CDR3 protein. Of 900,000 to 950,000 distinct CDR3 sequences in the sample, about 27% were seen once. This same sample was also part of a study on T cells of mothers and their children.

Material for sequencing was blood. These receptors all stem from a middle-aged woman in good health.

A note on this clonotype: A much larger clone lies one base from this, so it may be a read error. Written as DNA, the CDR3 is TGTGCCAGCAGCTCAGTTGGGGGACCGCGCTACGAGCAGTACTTC. Protein product: CASSSVGGPRYEQYF. The chain links TRBV7-3 to TRBJ2-7, with D possibly being TRBD1 or TRBD2 (5 bases each). Germline-derived CDR1 and CDR2 are SGHTA and FQGTGA. This CDR3 comprises 15 residues. V lost 4 bases and J 3 bases, leaving 16 bases between the germline ends. Combining the CDR3 with reference TRBV7-3 and TRBJ2-7 gives the whole variable domain GAGVSQTPSNKVTEKGKYVELRCDPISGHTALYWYRQSLGQGPEFLIYFQGTGAADDSGLPNDRFFAVRPEGSVSTLKIQRTERGDSAVYLCASSSVGGPRYEQYFGPGTRLTVT.

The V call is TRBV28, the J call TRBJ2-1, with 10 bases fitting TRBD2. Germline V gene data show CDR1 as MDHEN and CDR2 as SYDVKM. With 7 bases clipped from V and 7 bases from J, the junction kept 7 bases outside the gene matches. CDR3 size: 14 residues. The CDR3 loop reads CASTKAGGPNEQFF. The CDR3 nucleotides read TGTGCCAGCACGAAAGCGGGGGGGCCGAATGAGCAGTTCTTC.

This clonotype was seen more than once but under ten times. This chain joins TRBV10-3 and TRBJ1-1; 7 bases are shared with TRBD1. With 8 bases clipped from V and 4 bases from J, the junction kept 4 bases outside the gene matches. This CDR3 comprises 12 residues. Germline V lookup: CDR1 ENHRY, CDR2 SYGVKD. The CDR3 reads CAIGGGPTEAFF. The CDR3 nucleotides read TGTGCCATCGGAGGGGGCCCCACTGAAGCTTTCTTT.

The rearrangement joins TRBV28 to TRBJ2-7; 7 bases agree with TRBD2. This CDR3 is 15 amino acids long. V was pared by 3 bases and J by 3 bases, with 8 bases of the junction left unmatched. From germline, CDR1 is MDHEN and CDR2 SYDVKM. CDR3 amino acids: CASSFLGGGVYEQYF. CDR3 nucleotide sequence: TGTGCCAGCAGTTTTCTTGGGGGAGGGGTCTACGAGCAGTACTTC.

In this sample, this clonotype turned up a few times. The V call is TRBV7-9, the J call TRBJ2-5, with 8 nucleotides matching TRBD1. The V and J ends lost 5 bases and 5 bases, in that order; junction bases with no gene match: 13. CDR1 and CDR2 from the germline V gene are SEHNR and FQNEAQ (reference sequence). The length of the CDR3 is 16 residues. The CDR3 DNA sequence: TGTGCCAGCAGCAAAAACCCTGGACAGGGTATGGAGACCCAGTACTTC. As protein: CASSKNPGQGMETQYF.

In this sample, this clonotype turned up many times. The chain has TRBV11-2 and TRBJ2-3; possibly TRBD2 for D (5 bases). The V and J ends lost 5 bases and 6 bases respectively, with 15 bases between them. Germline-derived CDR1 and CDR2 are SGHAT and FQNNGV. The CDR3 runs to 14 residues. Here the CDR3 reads CASSRTGGGDTQYF. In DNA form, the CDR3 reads TGTGCCAGCAGCCGGACTGGAGGTGGGGATACGCAGTATTTT. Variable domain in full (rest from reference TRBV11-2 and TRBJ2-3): EAGVAQSPRYKIIEKRQSVAFWCNPISGHATLYWYQQILGQGPKLLIQFQNNGVVDDSQLPKDRFSAERLKGVDSTLKIQPAKLEDSAVYLCASSRTGGGDTQYFGPGTRLTVL.

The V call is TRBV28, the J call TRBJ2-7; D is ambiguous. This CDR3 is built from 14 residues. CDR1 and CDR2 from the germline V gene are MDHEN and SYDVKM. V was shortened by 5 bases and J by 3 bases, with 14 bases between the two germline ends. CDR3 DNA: TGTGCCAGCAGTAGCAGCAACCTTATCTACGAGCAGTACTTC. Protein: CASSSSNLIYEQYF.

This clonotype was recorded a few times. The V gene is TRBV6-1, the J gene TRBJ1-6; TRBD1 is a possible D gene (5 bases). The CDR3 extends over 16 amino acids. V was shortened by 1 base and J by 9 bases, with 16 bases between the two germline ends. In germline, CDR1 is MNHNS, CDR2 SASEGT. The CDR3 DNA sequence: TGTGCCAGCAGTGAAGTCATGGGCGGGGGTAGTTCACCCCTCCACTTT. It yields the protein CASSEVMGGGSSPLHF.

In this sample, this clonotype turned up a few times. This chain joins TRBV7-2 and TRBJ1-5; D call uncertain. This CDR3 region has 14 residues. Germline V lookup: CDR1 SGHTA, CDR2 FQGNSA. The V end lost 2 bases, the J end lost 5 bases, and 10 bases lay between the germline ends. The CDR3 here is CASSLSPGYQPQHF. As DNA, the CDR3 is TGTGCCAGCAGCTTATCTCCTGGTTATCAGCCCCAGCATTTT. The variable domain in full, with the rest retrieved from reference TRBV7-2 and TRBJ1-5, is GAGVSQSPSNKVTEKGKDVELRCDPISGHTALYWYRQSLGQGLEFLIYFQGNSAPDKSGLPSDRFSAERTGGSVSTLTIQRTQQEDSAVYLCASSLSPGYQPQHFGDGTRLSIL.

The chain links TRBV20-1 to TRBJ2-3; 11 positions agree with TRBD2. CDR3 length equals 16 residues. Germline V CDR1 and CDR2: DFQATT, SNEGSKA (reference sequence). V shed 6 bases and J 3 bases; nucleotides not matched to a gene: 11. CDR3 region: CSAEVSGGAQTDTQYF. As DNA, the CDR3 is TGCAGTGCAGAGGTTAGCGGGGGGGCCCAGACAGATACGCAGTATTTT.

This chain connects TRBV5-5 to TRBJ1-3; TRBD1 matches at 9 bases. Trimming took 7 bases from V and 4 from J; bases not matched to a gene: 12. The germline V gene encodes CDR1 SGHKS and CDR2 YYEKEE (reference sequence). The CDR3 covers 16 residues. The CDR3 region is CASGSGTGNRGNTIYF. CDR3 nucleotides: TGTGCCAGCGGATCCGGGACAGGGAACCGCGGAAACACCATATATTTT.

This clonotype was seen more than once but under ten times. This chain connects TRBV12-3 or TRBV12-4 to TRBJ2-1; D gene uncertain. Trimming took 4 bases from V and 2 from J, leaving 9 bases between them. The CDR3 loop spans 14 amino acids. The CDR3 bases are TGTGCCAGCAGTTCGTCGACCCCCTACAATGAGCAGTTCTTC. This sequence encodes CASSSSTPYNEQFF.